The 14 T cell receptor beta chains below all came from one sample that was sequenced in a study of blood T cells in healthy people across ages. With a J-beta primer mix and a sample-barcoded 5' primer, a second PCR ran about 7 to 12 cycles. TCRdb re-called the 5' RACE reads through MiXCR, storing one row per CDR3 protein. Of 650,000 to 800,000 distinct CDR3 sequences in the sample, around two fifths were seen once. Sequenced sample: blood. Receptors were obtained from a man in his 60s in good health.

V gene TRBV6-6 combines with J gene TRBJ1-2, with 7 positions matching TRBD1. The V gene end was trimmed by 8 bases and the J gene end by 5 bases; junction bases not matched to a gene: 5. Germline V lookup: CDR1 MNHNY, CDR2 SVGAGI (reference sequence). The CDR3 covers 12 residues. In DNA form, the CDR3 reads TGTGCCAGCGTAGGGGACAGTTATGGCTACACCTTC. Its protein product is CASVGDSYGYTF.

The chain carries TRBV21-1 and TRBJ2-3; the table's TRBD1 call for D was not verified on the DNA. TRBV21-1 is flagged as a pseudogene. The CDR3 is made up of 16 amino acids. The CDR3 loop is CASSKYWAGSTDTQYF. The CDR3 DNA follows: TGTGCCAGCAGCAAATACTGGGCGGGTAGCACAGATACGCAGTATTTT.

V and J are TRBV7-2 and TRBJ1-6; TRBD1 might be the D (5 bases). Deletions cut 4 bases from V and 1 base from J, with 14 bases between. Per the germline V gene, CDR1 is SGHTA and CDR2 is FQGNSA. The CDR3 is 17 amino acids. The CDR3 DNA reads as TGTGCCAGCAGCTCGGTCGGGGGAAGATCCTATAATTCACCCCTCCACTTT. It yields the protein CASSSVGGRSYNSPLHF. The whole variable domain, filled in from reference TRBV7-2 and TRBJ1-6, reads GAGVSQSPSNKVTEKGKDVELRCDPISGHTALYWYRQSLGQGLEFLIYFQGNSAPDKSGLPSDRFSAERTGGSVSTLTIQRTQQEDSAVYLCASSSVGGRSYNSPLHFGNGTRLTVT.

The table lists this clonotype with a few counts. This rearrangement joins TRBV28 to TRBJ2-1; 14 nucleotides line up with TRBD2. The CDR3 has 16 amino acids. V was clipped by 6 bases and J by 4 bases; unmatched bases: 5. CDR1 and CDR2 (germline): MDHEN, SYDVKM. CDR3 residues: CASSSGLAGGYNEQFF. The CDR3 DNA reads TGTGCCAGCAGCTCAGGACTAGCGGGGGGTTACAATGAGCAGTTCTTC.

The chain is built from TRBV3-1 and TRBJ2-1; D is uncertain. V gave up 5 bases and J gave up 0 bases, with 11 bases separating them. The CDR3 spans 15 residues. The germline V gene has CDR1 LGHDT and CDR2 YNNKEL (reference sequence). The CDR3 sequence is CASSGVSSSYNEQFF. The CDR3 nucleotides read TGTGCCAGCAGCGGGGTGTCGAGCTCCTACAATGAGCAGTTCTTC.

On this clonotype itself: Mismatch with germline at one junction end may stem from a read error. The rearrangement uses TRBV7-6 and TRBJ2-1; no firm D call. The CDR3 totals 12 residues. CDR1 and CDR2 from the germline V gene are SGHVS and FNYEAQ. CDR3 in DNA: TGCGCCAGCAGCCTCGGGTCGTTAGGGCAGTTCTTC. Protein sequence: CASSLGSLGQFF.

This clonotype turned up a few times. V gene TRBV7-2 combines with J gene TRBJ2-3; TRBD2 agrees at 7 bases. Germline assignment: CDR1 SGHTA and CDR2 FQGNSA. CDR3 length: 14 amino acids. Losses at the gene ends were 5 bases for V and 6 bases for J; bases not matched to a gene: 8. The CDR3 region is CASSTRTSSDTQYF. As DNA, the CDR3 is TGTGCCAGCAGCACCCGGACTAGTTCCGATACGCAGTATTTT.

The chain links TRBV7-9 to TRBJ2-1, with D maybe TRBD1 (5 bases). This CDR3 has 14 residues. Germline CDR1 reads SEHNR; CDR2 reads FQNEAQ (reference sequence). Trimming removed 1 base from V and 8 bases from J, with 12 bases in between. The CDR3: CASSLVPGNHEQFF. The DNA of the CDR3 is TGTGCCAGCAGCTTAGTCCCAGGGAACCATGAGCAGTTCTTC. The full variable domain, with the rest looked up from reference TRBV7-9 and TRBJ2-1, is DTGVSQNPRHKITKRGQNVTFRCDPISEHNRLYWYRQTLGQGPEFLTYFQNEAQLEKSRLLSDRFSAERPKGSFSTLEIQRTEQGDSAMYLCASSLVPGNHEQFFGPGTRLTVL.

The chain recombines TRBV20-1 with TRBJ1-5; D not resolved. V was cut by 0 bases and J by 5 bases, with 8 bases left in between. This CDR3 region has 13 residues. The germline gives CDR1 DFQATT, CDR2 SNEGSKA (reference sequence). CDR3 in DNA: TGCAGTGCTAGAGAGGAGGGCTATCAGCCCCAGCATTTT. Its protein is CSAREEGYQPQHF.

The genes are TRBV9 and TRBJ2-1; D is uncertain. CDR1 is SGDLS and CDR2 is YYNGEE in the germline V gene. The CDR3 length is 15 residues. V was pared by 0 bases and J by 4 bases, with 11 bases between. As DNA, the CDR3 is TGTGCCAGCAGCGTAGTGCGGATTTTATACAATGAGCAGTTCTTC. Residues: CASSVVRILYNEQFF.

This clonotype has a handful of counts. J is TRBJ1-2 and V is TRBV7-2; 8 positions match TRBD1. Unmatched junction bases numbered 16, after V lost 5 bases and J lost 8 bases. Germline CDR1 SGHTA, CDR2 FQGNSA. CDR3 length equals 16 residues. CDR3 residues: CASSRKEVRGRGGYTF. In DNA form, the CDR3 reads TGTGCCAGCAGCAGGAAGGAGGTCAGGGGGCGCGGGGGCTACACCTTC.

A remark on this clonotype: A read error is possible here, since a much larger clone lies one base away. The chain is built from TRBV27 and TRBJ2-7; 7 nucleotides line up with TRBD1. Germline CDR1 MNHEY, CDR2 SMNVEV (reference sequence). V lost 5 bases and J lost 7; bases outside the gene matches: 11. The CDR3 totals 14 residues. Written as DNA, the CDR3 is TGTGCCAGCAGTGACCGGGACAGTTACAATGAGCAGTACTTC. This sequence encodes CASSDRDSYNEQYF.

The chain is built from TRBV7-8 and TRBJ2-1; D gene uncertain. The germline V gene encodes CDR1 SGHVS and CDR2 FQNEAQ. Trimming took 1 base from V and 2 from J, leaving 12 bases between them. This CDR3 is built from 16 residues. The CDR3 protein is CASSLGPLVTYNEQFF. The CDR3 region has the DNA TGTGCCAGCAGCTTAGGCCCCCTAGTGACCTACAATGAGCAGTTCTTC.

This clonotype was picked up a small number of times. This chain joins TRBV12-3 or TRBV12-4 and TRBJ2-1; the D call may be TRBD1 or TRBD2 (5 bases each). The CDR3 is made up of 13 amino acids. Trimming cost V 1 base and J 9 bases, with 10 bases left between them. CDR3 sequence (DNA): TGTGCCAGCAGTTTAGGGGCAGGGACTGAGCAGTTCTTC. Translating it yields CASSLGAGTEQFF.